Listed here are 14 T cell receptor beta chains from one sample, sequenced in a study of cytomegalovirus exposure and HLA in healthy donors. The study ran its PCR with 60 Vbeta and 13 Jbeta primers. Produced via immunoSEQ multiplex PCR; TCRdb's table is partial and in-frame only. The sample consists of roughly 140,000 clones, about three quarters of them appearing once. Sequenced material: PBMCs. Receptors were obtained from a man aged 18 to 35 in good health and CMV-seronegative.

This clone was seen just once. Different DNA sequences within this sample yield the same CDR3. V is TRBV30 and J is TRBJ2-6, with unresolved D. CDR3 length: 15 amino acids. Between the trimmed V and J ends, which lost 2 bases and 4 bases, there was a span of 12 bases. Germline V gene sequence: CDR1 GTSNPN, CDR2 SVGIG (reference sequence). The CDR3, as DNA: TGTGCCTGGAGTCCCCTGGCAACCGGGGCCAACGTCCTGACTTTC. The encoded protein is CAWSPLATGANVLTF.

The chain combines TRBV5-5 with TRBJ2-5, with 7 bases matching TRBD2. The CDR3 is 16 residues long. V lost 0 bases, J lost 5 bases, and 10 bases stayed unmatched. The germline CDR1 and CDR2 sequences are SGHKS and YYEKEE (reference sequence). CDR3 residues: CASSLAPSGGRETQYF. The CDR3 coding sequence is TGTGCCAGCAGCTTGGCCCCTAGCGGAGGACGTGAGACCCAGTACTTC. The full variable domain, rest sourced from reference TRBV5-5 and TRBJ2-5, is DAGVTQSPTHLIKTRGQQVTLRCSPISGHKSVSWYQQVLGQGPQFIFQYYEKEERGRGNFPDRFSARQFPNYSSELNVNALLLGDSALYLCASSLAPSGGRETQYFGPGTRLLVL.

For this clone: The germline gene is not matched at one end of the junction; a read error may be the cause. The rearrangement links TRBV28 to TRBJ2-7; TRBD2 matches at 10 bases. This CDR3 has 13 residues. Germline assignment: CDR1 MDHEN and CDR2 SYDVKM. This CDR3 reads CASGLAGGYEQYF. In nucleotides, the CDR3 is TGTGCCAGCGGTTTAGCGGGAGGCTACGAGCAGTACTTC.

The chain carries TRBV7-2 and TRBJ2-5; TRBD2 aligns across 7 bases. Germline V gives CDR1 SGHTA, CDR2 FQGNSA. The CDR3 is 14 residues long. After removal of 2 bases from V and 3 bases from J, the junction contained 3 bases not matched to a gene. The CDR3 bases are TGTGCCAGCAGCTTATCCGGGGGGAAAGAGACCCAGTACTTC. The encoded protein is CASSLSGGKETQYF.

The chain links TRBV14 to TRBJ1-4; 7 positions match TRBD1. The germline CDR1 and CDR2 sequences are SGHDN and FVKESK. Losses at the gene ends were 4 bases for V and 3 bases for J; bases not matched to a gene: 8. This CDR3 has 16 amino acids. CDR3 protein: CASSPLQGWANEKLFF. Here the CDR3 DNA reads TGTGCCAGCAGCCCCCTACAGGGGTGGGCTAATGAAAAACTGTTTTTT.

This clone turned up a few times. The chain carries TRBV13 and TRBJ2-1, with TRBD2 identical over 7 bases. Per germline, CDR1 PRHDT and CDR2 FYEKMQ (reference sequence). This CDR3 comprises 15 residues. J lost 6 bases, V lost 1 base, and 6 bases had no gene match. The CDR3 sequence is CASSLVVAGFNEQFF. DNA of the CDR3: TGTGCCAGCAGCTTAGTCGTAGCGGGTTTCAATGAGCAGTTCTTC.

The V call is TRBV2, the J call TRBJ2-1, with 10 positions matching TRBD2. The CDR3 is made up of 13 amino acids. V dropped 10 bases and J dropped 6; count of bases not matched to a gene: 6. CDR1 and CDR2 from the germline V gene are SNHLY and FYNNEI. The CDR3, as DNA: TGTGCCACCAATAGCGGGAGGCTCAATGAGCAGTTCTTC. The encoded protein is CATNSGRLNEQFF.

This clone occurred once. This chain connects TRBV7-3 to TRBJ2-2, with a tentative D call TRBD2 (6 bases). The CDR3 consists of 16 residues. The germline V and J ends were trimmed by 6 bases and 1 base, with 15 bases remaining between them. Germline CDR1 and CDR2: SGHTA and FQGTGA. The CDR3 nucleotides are TGTGCCAGCAGGCCCGGGGGAGCGGGGAACACCGGGGAGCTGTTTTTT. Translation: CASRPGGAGNTGELFF.

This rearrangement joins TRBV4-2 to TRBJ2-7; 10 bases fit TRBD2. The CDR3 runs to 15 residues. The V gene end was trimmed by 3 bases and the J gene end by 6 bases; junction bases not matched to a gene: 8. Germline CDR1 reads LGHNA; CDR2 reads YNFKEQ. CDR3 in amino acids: CASSQGAGGPGEQYF. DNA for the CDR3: TGTGCCAGCAGCCAGGGAGCGGGAGGGCCCGGCGAGCAGTACTTC.

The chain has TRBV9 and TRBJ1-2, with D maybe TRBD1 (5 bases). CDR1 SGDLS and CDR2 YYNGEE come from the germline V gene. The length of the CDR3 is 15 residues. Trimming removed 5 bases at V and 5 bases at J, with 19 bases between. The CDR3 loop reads CASSGEGQGGYGYTF. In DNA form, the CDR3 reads TGTGCCAGCAGTGGGGAGGGGCAGGGCGGGTATGGCTACACCTTC.

The CDR3 DNA follows: TGTGCCAGCTCACTCACCGGGGGGACAGGGGACCAGACCCAGTACTTC. Its translation is CASSLTGGTGDQTQYF. The rearrangement joins TRBV18 to TRBJ2-5, with TRBD1 matching over 10 bases. The CDR3 loop spans 16 amino acids. Per the germline V gene, CDR1 is KGHSH and CDR2 is LQKENI. With 4 bases clipped from V and 6 bases from J, the junction kept 11 bases outside the gene matches.

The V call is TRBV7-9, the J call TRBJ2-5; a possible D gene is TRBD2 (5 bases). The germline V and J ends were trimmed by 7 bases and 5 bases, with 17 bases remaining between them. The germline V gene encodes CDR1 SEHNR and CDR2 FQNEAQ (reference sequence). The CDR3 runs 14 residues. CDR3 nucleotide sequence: TGTGCCAGCACCTGGTCTGGGAGTGAGGAGACCCAGTACTTC. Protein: CASTWSGSEETQYF.

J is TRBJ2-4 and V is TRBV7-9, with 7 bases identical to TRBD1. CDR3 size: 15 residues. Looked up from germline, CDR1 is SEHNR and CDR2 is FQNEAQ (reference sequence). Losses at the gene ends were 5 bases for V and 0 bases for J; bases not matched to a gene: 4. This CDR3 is CASSTTGVAKNIQYF. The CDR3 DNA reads TGTGCCAGCAGCACTACAGGGGTAGCCAAAAACATTCAGTACTTC.

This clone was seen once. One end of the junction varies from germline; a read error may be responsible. The CDR3 sequence: CSSSLYGRGYTDTQYF. The CDR3 DNA is TGTTCCAGCAGCTTATACGGCAGGGGTTACACAGATACGCAGTATTTT. The V and J genes are TRBV7-9 and TRBJ2-3, with D maybe TRBD1 (6 bases). In germline, CDR1 is SEHNR, CDR2 FQNEAQ (reference sequence). The CDR3 loop spans 16 amino acids.